Presented here are 21 T cell receptor beta chains from one specimen sequenced in a study of graft-versus-host responses after intestinal transplantation. Their antigens remain unidentified. Measured with immunoSEQ multiplex PCR; TCRdb has only the in-frame clones, and not every one. The sample consists of about 90,000 clones, approximately 92% of them appearing once. The input for sequencing was unstimulated CD8+ T cells sorted from spleen or lymph node cells, taken before transplant. The receptors stem from a human donor who was the organ donor for an intestinal transplant.

The genes are TRBV6-4 and TRBJ1-1, with a weak D call TRBD1 (5 bases). Germline-derived CDR1 and CDR2 are MRHNA and SNTAGT. V shed 3 bases and J shed 0 bases, with 23 bases lying between them. The CDR3 extends over 19 amino acids. The CDR3 here is CASSESSAGPLSMNTEAFF. The CDR3 nucleotides read TGTGCCAGCAGTGAAAGTAGTGCAGGGCCCTTATCTATGAACACTGAAGCTTTCTTT.

V is TRBV10-3 and J is TRBJ2-6; 7 bases align to TRBD1. CDR3 length equals 15 residues. The V segment lost 8 bases and the J segment 0 bases; nucleotides outside the gene matches: 4. Germline V gene lookup returns CDR1 ENHRY and CDR2 SYGVKD. The CDR3 nucleotides read TGTGCCATCGGGGGACAGCCCTCTGGGGCCAACGTCCTGACTTTC. Protein sequence: CAIGGQPSGANVLTF.

J is TRBJ2-1 and V is TRBV29-1; no definite D call. Trimming took 4 bases from V and 0 from J, leaving 4 bases between them. Germline lookup yields CDR1 SQVTM and CDR2 ANQGSEA. This CDR3 has 12 amino acids. CDR3 DNA: TGCAGCGTTGGGAGCTCCTACAATGAGCAGTTCTTC. Translation gives CSVGSSYNEQFF.

V usage is TRBV19 and J usage is TRBJ1-4; 7 positions match TRBD1. The CDR3 has 15 amino acids. V lost 10 bases, J lost 2 bases, and 10 bases stayed unmatched. CDR1 is LNHDA and CDR2 is SQIVND in the germline V gene (reference sequence). CDR3 coding DNA: TGTGCCACCACAACAGGGGCTTCTACTAATGAAAAACTGTTTTTT. Translated, it gives CATTTGASTNEKLFF.

The gene calls are TRBV11-3 and TRBJ2-7, with D maybe TRBD1 (6 bases). Trimming took 5 bases from V and 6 from J, leaving 8 bases between them. This CDR3 contains 11 residues. Germline V gene sequence: CDR1 SGHNT, CDR2 YENEEA. CDR3 in amino acids: CASSTGFEQYF. The CDR3, as DNA: TGTGCCAGCAGCACAGGGTTCGAGCAGTACTTC.

J is TRBJ2-1 and V is TRBV5-6; D is possibly TRBD2 (6 bases). With 3 bases removed from V and 5 bases from J, the gap between germline ends came to 12 bases. The CDR3 runs to 14 residues. CDR1 is SGHDT and CDR2 is YYEEEE in the germline V gene. The CDR3 sequence is CASSYLSGNNEQFF. The DNA of the CDR3 is TGTGCCAGCAGCTACCTTAGCGGAAACAATGAGCAGTTCTTC.

J is TRBJ2-1 and V is TRBV5-1, with a tentative D call TRBD1 (5 bases). The ends were cut back, 2 bases at V and 3 bases at J, with 15 bases in the middle. This CDR3 spans 16 amino acids. Germline V gives CDR1 SGHRS, CDR2 YFSETQ. The CDR3, as DNA: TGCGCCAGCAGCTTATGGGGCCCCACCTACTACAATGAGCAGTTCTTC. Encoded protein: CASSLWGPTYYNEQFF.

The chain employs TRBV4-2 and TRBJ2-7, with a tentative D call TRBD2 (6 bases). Trimming pared 4 bases from V and 0 bases from J, leaving 10 bases between. Germline CDR1 and CDR2: LGHNA and YNFKEQ. The CDR3 loop spans 14 amino acids. CDR3 in DNA: TGTGCCAGCAGCCCCCCCGGGAGCTCCTACGAGCAGTACTTC. It yields the protein CASSPPGSSYEQYF.

This chain joins TRBV7-6 and TRBJ1-1, with D hard to call. V lost 8 bases to trimming and J lost 8 bases, with 9 bases between them. The CDR3 contains 10 residues. CDR1 SGHVS and CDR2 FNYEAQ come from the germline V gene. CDR3 sequence reads: CASLPYEAFF. The CDR3, as DNA: TGTGCCAGCCTACCATACGAAGCTTTCTTT.

A single count supports this clone. The chain has TRBV19 and TRBJ2-2; 9 bases align to TRBD1. Looked up from germline, CDR1 is LNHDA and CDR2 is SQIVND (reference sequence). The CDR3 sequence is 14 residues long. Germline trimming cut 6 bases from V and 7 bases from J; bases unmatched to any gene: 6. CDR3 DNA sequence: TGTGCCAGTAGCGGACAGGGGCCGGGCGGGGAGCTGTTTTTT. This gives the protein CASSGQGPGGELFF.

The chain recombines TRBV9 with TRBJ2-1, with 7 bases that match TRBD2. There are 13 residues in the CDR3. Germline V lookup: CDR1 SGDLS, CDR2 YYNGEE. Trimming cost V 4 bases and J 6 bases; bases outside gene matches: 4. Here the CDR3 DNA reads TGTGCCAGCAGCTGGACTAGTGGCAATGAGCAGTTCTTC. Translation: CASSWTSGNEQFF.

The chain recombines TRBV4-1 with TRBJ2-5; 10 bases fit TRBD2. J was trimmed by 5 bases and V by 4 bases; bases with no gene match: 10. Germline values: CDR1 MGHRA, CDR2 YSYEKL. This CDR3 is 16 amino acids long. CDR3 amino acids: CASSLTTGTSDETQYF. DNA of the CDR3: TGCGCCAGCAGCCTAACCACCGGGACTAGCGATGAGACCCAGTACTTC.

This rearrangement joins TRBV4-3 to TRBJ2-7; 9 positions agree with TRBD2. The CDR3 is 14 residues long. V lost 4 bases and J lost 2; bases outside the gene matches: 3. Germline V gene sequence: CDR1 LGHNA, CDR2 YSLEER. The DNA of the CDR3 is TGCGCCAGCAGCCGCGGGAGGGCCCCCTACGAGCAGTACTTC. Translated: CASSRGRAPYEQYF.

The chain has TRBV7-8 and TRBJ1-2, with D uncertain. Germline lookup yields CDR1 SGHVS and CDR2 FQNEAQ. The V gene lost 9 bases and the J gene lost 5 bases, with 13 bases spanning the gap. The CDR3 covers 12 residues. In nucleotides, the CDR3 is TGTGCCAGTCACTCCGGAGGGTATGGCTACACCTTC. The encoded protein is CASHSGGYGYTF.

The V call is TRBV28, the J call TRBJ2-7; D uncertain. There are 16 residues in the CDR3. Germline V lookup: CDR1 MDHEN, CDR2 SYDVKM. V lost 6 bases, J lost 0 bases, and 18 bases lay in between. The CDR3 bases are TGTGCCAGCAGCCCGCCTCCCGGCCCTAGCTCCTACGAGCAGTACTTC. It yields the protein CASSPPPGPSSYEQYF.

This chain joins TRBV7-8 and TRBJ1-5; D may be TRBD1 (6 bases). This CDR3 is 17 amino acids long. CDR1 and CDR2 (germline): SGHVS, FQNEAQ. With 0 bases removed from V and 0 bases from J, the gap between germline ends came to 12 bases. CDR3: CASSLASTGLSNQPQHF. CDR3 bases: TGTGCCAGCAGCTTAGCTTCGACAGGCCTTAGCAATCAGCCCCAGCATTTT. The full variable domain, completed using reference TRBV7-8 and TRBJ1-5, is GAGVSQSPRYKVAKRGQDVALRCDPISGHVSLFWYQQALGQGPEFLTYFQNEAQLDKSGLPSDRFFAERPEGSVSTLKIQRTQQEDSAVYLCASSLASTGLSNQPQHFGDGTRLSIL.

This chain joins TRBV4-2 and TRBJ2-1, with 9 positions matching TRBD2. The CDR3 totals 16 residues. Germline CDR1 and CDR2: LGHNA and YNFKEQ. V was clipped by 0 bases and J by 9 bases; unmatched bases: 9. Here the CDR3 DNA reads TGTGCCAGCAGCCAAGAAAGCGGGGGGTGGTGGGGTGAGCAGTTCTTC. Translation gives CASSQESGGWWGEQFF.

The chain links TRBV6-5 to TRBJ2-1; TRBD1 might be the D (6 bases). V was pared by 7 bases and J by 6 bases, with 16 bases between. Germline V gene lookup returns CDR1 MNHEY and CDR2 SVGAGI. This CDR3 is built from 14 residues. The CDR3 protein is CASTQGSTPNEQFF. In DNA form, the CDR3 reads TGTGCCAGCACCCAGGGGAGTACTCCCAATGAGCAGTTCTTC.

The V and J genes are TRBV2 and TRBJ2-1, with 11 bases lining up with TRBD1. The CDR3 covers 15 residues. With V trimmed by 10 bases and J by 10 bases, 15 bases remained unmatched. CDR1 and CDR2 (germline): SNHLY, FYNNEI. The CDR3 DNA reads as TGTGCCACTAACGATGGAGGACAGGGGGCCTGGGAGCAGTTCTTC. Translation: CATNDGGQGAWEQFF.

The chain is built from TRBV27 and TRBJ2-1; D may be TRBD1 (5 bases). Germline CDR1 is MNHEY and CDR2 is SMNVEV (reference sequence). This CDR3 has 13 amino acids. V lost 3 bases, J lost 7 bases, and 10 bases lay in between. The CDR3 region has the DNA TGTGCCAGCAGTTTCCAGGGATTGAATGAGCAGTTCTTC. Translated, it gives CASSFQGLNEQFF.

This chain joins TRBV19 and TRBJ1-2, with D maybe TRBD1 (5 bases). The CDR3 totals 16 residues. Germline CDR1 LNHDA, CDR2 SQIVND (reference sequence). Deletions cut 7 bases from V and 6 bases from J, with 24 bases between. CDR3 protein: CASTPRRGRDKHGYTF. CDR3 coding DNA: TGTGCCAGTACCCCCCGGCGCGGCAGGGATAAACATGGCTACACCTTC.